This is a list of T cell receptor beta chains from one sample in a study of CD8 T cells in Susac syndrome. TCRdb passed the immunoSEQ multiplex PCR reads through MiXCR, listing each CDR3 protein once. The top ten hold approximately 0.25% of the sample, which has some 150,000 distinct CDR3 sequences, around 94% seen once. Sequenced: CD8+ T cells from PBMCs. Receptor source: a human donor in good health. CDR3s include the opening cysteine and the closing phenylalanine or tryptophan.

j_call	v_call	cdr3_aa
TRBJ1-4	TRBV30	CAWSVQQGGELFF
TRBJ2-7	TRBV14	CASSAGQGAGYEQYF
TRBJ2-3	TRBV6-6	CASSPGQSTDTQYF
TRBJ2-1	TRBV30	CAWSVRGDYNEQFF
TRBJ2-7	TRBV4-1	CASSQVRLAGTYEQYF
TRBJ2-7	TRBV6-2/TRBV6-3	CASSSGTHPEQYF
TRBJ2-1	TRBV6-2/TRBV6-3	CASSYSFEQFF
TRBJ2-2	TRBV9	CASSGHRGPGELFF
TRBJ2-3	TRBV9	CASSPPESTDTQYF
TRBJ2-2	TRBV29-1	CSGIRNTGELFF
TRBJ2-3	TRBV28	CASSSSRQGATDTQYF
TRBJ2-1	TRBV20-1	CSALAGVNEQFF
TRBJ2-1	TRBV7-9	CASSLDGTGGYNEQFF
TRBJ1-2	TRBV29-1	CSVDWGILYGYTF
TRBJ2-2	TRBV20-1	CSAIQENTGELFF
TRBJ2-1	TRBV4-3	CASSLNGRVSRNEQFF